These T cell receptor beta chains were read from a single sample in a study of blood T cell repertoires in COVID-19. Here immunoSEQ multiplex PCR was the method, and the copy in TCRdb shows in-frame clones only, minus some. The sample contains roughly 30,000 clones, nearly 90% of which appear only once. The sequenced sample consisted of peripheral blood. Receptor source: a human donor in a cohort sampled during active COVID-19. The conserved cysteine and the conserved F or W are not part of the CDR3 here. A D gene is named only where the DNA matches it firmly.

14,TRBJ2-1,TRBV6-1,TRBD2,ASSEARTAGGDEQF
14,TRBJ2-7,TRBV28,NA,ASSPHSDIQGYEQY
13,TRBJ1-5,TRBV12-5,NA,ASGERGLENQPQH
10,TRBJ2-5,TRBV19,TRBD1,ASRGQGGTQY
11,TRBJ2-1,TRBV6-6,NA,ASRQMTKTEQF
14,TRBJ1-4,TRBV19,NA,ATTRTGGYINEKLF
11,TRBJ2-5,TRBV2,NA,ASNVEVQETQY
13,TRBJ1-6,TRBV19,NA,ASSWAGPLGSPLH
13,TRBJ1-1,TRBV5-1,TRBD1,ASSWGTGKDTEAF
16,TRBJ2-2,TRBV7-7,TRBD2,ASSSLSGLATDTGELF
15,TRBJ2-3,TRBV7-2,TRBD2,ASSSYRTSGSTDTQY
13,TRBJ2-2,TRBV19,NA,ASSIDRVGGGELF
12,TRBJ2-1,TRBV14,NA,ASSQVTHYNEQF
10,TRBJ2-3,TRBV19,NA,ASSTASTTQY
10,TRBJ1-2,TRBV7-2,TRBD1,ASSPDRAGYT
11,TRBJ2-2,TRBV9,NA,ASSRYGTGELF
14,TRBJ2-3,TRBV3-1/TRBV3-2,NA,ASSETRGRGTDTQY
12,TRBJ2-5,TRBV6-5,TRBD2,ASSLSGRKETQY
13,TRBJ2-1,TRBV9,NA,ASSRGGGQDNEQF
12,TRBJ2-7,TRBV7-9,NA,ASSLLAETYEQY
10,TRBJ2-7,TRBV2,TRBD1,ASNRGPYEQY
13,TRBJ2-5,TRBV6-1,NA,ASSEFSGVAETQY
14,TRBJ2-7,TRBV5-1,TRBD1,ASSLGTGTGGAEQY
13,TRBJ2-1,TRBV6-5,TRBD1,ASNLDRGVGNEQF
13,TRBJ1-1,TRBV6-5,TRBD1,ASKGQGSMNTEAF
14,TRBJ2-1,TRBV7-9,NA,ASSLTAAIRGGEQF
14,TRBJ1-1,TRBV11-3,TRBD1,ASSLGQGRSNTEAF
10,TRBJ1-1,TRBV5-6,NA,ASSLDRTEAF
13,TRBJ2-4,TRBV27,NA,ASSSEPLVPNIQY
14,TRBJ2-5,TRBV27,TRBD2,ASSLGGANLKETQY
14,TRBJ2-1,TRBV5-1,TRBD2,ASSLVFAGGRDEQF
11,TRBJ2-2,TRBV11-2,NA,ASSLAFYGELF
13,TRBJ2-2,TRBV2,NA,ASRQTGQNTGELF
11,TRBJ1-2,TRBV7-9,TRBD1,ASSFSGGYGYT
11,TRBJ1-4,TRBV5-8,TRBD1,ASSLRGQEKLF
10,TRBJ2-3,TRBV30,NA,AWSLSGDTQY
11,TRBJ1-6,TRBV3-1/TRBV3-2,NA,ASSRGIGSPLH
13,TRBJ2-7,TRBV20-1,NA,SASGSDYASYEQY
14,TRBJ2-3,TRBV9,NA,ASSAPGRGGTDTQY
12,TRBJ1-1,TRBV5-8,NA,ASSLDRENTEAF
13,TRBJ2-1,TRBV28,NA,ASSLNWNSADEQF
12,TRBJ2-7,TRBV6-5,TRBD2,ASSRAGGPHEQY
11,TRBJ1-1,TRBV7-9,NA,ASSLAIDRGAF
9,TRBJ1-1,TRBV30,NA,AWIMNTEAF
16,TRBJ2-5,TRBV4-1,TRBD2,ASSQAGTSGGSGETQY
13,TRBJ2-7,TRBV7-2,NA,ASRTPGTQSYEQY
12,TRBJ1-1,TRBV7-8,NA,ASSLGGGSTEAF
13,TRBJ1-6,TRBV6-1,NA,ASSDRESYNSPLH
10,TRBJ2-7,TRBV6-5,TRBD1,AAGTETYEQY
12,TRBJ1-2,TRBV6-1,NA,ASSEVPEVHGYT